The clone carrying this T cell receptor beta chain has just a few counts. This sequence may be a read error, since a much larger clone differs from it by one base. This likely comes from a read error, as the CDR3 has no conserved phenylalanine or tryptophan at its end. The library came from three nested PCR rounds adapted from ARM-PCR protocols. TCRdb processed the multiplex PCR reads anew with MiXCR; each CDR3 protein has one entry. This table has approximately 62,000 distinct CDR3 sequences, about 55% appearing once. CDR3 length: 12 amino acids. CDR1 is MGHRA and CDR2 is YSYEKL in the germline V gene. Between the trimmed V and J ends, which lost 0 bases and 10 bases, there was a span of 4 bases. The data originate from a study of tumor and adjacent non-tumor tissue in lung cancer. The template was RNA from unsorted bulk tissue. This non-tumor lung sample came from over 3 cm beyond the tumor edge.

The chain joins TRBV4-1 to TRBJ1-6, with unresolved D. The source of this sequence is a man between 65 and 80 years old with non-small cell lung cancer. The sequenced sample consisted of distant non-tumor lung tissue. The DNA for the CDR3 is TGCGCCAGCAGCCAAGAATGGTCACCCCTCCACCTT. Encoded protein: CASSQEWSPLHL.